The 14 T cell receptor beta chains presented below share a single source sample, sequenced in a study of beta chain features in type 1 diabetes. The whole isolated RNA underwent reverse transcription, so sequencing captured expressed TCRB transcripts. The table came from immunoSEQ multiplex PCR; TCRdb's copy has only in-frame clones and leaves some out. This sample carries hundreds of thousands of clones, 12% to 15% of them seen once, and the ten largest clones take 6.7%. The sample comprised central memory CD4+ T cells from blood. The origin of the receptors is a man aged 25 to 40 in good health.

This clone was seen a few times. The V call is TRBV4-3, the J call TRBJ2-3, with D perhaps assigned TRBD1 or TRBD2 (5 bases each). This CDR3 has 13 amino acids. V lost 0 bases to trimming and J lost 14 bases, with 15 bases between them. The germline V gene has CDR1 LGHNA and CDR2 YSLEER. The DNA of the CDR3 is TGCGCCAGCAGCCAAGAACCAGGGACCTTGGGGTATTTT. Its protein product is CASSQEPGTLGYF.

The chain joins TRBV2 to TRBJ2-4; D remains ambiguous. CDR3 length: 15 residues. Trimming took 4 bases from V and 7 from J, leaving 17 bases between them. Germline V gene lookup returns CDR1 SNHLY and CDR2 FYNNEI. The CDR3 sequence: CASSAGPPVDNIQYF. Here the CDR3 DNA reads TGTGCCAGCAGTGCTGGCCCTCCCGTTGATAACATTCAGTACTTC.

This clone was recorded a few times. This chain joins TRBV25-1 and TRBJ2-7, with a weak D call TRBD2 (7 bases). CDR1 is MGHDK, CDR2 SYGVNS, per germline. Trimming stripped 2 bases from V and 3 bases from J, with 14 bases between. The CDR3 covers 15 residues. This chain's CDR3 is CASSEMGGARYEQYF. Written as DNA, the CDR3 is TGTGCCAGCAGTGAAATGGGGGGGGCCCGCTACGAGCAGTACTTC.

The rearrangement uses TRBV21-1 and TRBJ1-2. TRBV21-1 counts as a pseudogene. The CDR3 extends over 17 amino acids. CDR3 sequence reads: CASSNFLVPRDANGYTF. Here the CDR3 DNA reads TGTGCCAGCAGCAACTTCCTTGTCCCCCGGGACGCGAATGGCTACACCTTC.

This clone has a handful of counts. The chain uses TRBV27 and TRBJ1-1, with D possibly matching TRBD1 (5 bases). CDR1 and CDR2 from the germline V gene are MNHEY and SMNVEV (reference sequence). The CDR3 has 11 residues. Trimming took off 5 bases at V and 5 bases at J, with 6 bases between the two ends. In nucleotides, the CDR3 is TGTGCCAGCAGTCGGGGGACTGAAGCTTTCTTT. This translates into CASSRGTEAFF.

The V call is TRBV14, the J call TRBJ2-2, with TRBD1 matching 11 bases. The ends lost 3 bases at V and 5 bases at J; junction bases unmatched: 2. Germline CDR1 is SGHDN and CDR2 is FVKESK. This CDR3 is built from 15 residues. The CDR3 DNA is TGTGCCAGCAGCCAGGACAGGGGGCGAACCGGGGAGCTGTTTTTT. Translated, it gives CASSQDRGRTGELFF.

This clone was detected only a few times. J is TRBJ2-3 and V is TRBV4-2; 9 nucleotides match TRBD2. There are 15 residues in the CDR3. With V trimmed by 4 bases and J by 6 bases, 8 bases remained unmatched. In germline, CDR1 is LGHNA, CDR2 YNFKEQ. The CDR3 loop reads CASSPRLAEGDTQYF. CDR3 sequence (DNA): TGTGCCAGCAGCCCGAGACTAGCGGAGGGGGATACGCAGTATTTT.

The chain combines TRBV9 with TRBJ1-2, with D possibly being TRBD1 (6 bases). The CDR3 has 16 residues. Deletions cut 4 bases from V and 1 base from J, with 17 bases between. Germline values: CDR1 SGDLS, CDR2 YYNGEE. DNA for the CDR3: TGTGCCAGCAGCTTCAGAACAGGGACCCTTAACTATGGCTACACCTTC. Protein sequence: CASSFRTGTLNYGYTF. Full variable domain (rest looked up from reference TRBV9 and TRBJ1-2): DSGVTQTPKHLITATGQRVTLRCSPRSGDLSVYWYQQSLDQGLQFLIQYYNGEERAKGNILERFSAQQFPDLHSELNLSSLELGDSALYFCASSFRTGTLNYGYTFGSGTRLTVV.

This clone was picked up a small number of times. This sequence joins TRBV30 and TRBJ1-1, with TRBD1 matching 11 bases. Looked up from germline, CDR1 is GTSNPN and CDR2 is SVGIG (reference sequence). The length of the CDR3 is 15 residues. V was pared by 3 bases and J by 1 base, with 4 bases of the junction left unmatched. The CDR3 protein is CAWRGDRGGNTEAFF. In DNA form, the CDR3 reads TGTGCCTGGAGGGGGGACAGGGGGGGGAACACTGAAGCTTTCTTT.

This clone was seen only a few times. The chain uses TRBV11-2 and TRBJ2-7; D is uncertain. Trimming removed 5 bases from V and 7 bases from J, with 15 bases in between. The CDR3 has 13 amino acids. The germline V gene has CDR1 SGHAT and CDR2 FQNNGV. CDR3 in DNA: TGTGCCAGCAGCACCCCCCCCGCGATGGAGCAGTACTTC. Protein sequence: CASSTPPAMEQYF.

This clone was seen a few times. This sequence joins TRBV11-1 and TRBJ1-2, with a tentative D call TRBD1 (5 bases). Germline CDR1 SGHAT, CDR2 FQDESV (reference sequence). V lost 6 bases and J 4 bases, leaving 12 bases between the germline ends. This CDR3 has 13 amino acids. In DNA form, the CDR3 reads TGTGCCAGCAGTCAAGACAGTAGCTATGGCTACACCTTC. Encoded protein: CASSQDSSYGYTF.

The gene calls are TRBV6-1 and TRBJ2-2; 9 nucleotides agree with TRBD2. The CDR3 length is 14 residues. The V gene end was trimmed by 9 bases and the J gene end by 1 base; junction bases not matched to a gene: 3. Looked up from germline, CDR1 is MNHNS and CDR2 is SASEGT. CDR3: CASLAGRNTGELFF. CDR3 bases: TGTGCCAGTCTAGCGGGGAGGAACACCGGGGAGCTGTTTTTT.

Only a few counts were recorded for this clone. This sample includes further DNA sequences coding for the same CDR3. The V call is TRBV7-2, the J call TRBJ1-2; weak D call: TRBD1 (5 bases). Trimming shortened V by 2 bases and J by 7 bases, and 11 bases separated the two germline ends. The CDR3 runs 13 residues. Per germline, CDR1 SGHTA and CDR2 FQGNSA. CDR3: CASSLRQGGGYTF. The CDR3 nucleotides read TGTGCCAGCAGCTTACGTCAGGGAGGTGGCTACACCTTC.

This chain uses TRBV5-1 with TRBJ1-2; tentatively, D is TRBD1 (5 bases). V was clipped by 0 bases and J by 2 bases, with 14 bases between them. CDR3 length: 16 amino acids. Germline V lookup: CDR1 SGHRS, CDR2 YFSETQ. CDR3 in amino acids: CASSLDPGQVNYGYTF. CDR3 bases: TGCGCCAGCAGCTTGGATCCAGGACAAGTAAACTATGGCTACACCTTC.